Listed here are 22 T cell receptor beta chains from one sample, sequenced in a study of cytomegalovirus exposure and HLA in healthy donors. The primer mix had 60 Vbeta and 13 Jbeta primers. The method was immunoSEQ multiplex PCR; TCRdb's version includes in-frame clones alone and lacks a portion of them. This table has 95,000 to 100,000 clones, roughly 79% appearing once. The sample was PBMCs. The origin of the receptors is a man in his forties in good health and CMV-seronegative.

Concerning this clone itself: Germline is not matched at one junction end, which may reflect a read error. In the same sample, other DNA sequences code for this CDR3. V usage is TRBV28 and J usage is TRBJ1-1; D gene unclear. CDR1 and CDR2 (germline): MDHEN, SYDVKM. The CDR3 consists of 12 residues. The CDR3 reads CASRLANTEAFF. In DNA, the CDR3 is TGCGCCAGCAGACTTGCGAACACTGAAGCTTTCTTT. Variable domain in full (rest from reference TRBV28 and TRBJ1-1): DVKVTQSSRYLVKRTGEKVFLECVQDMDHENMFWYRQDPGLGLRLIYFSYDVKMKEKGDIPEGYSVSREKKERFSLILESASTNQTSMYLCASRLANTEAFFGQGTRLTVV.

This clone was recorded a few times. The chain is built from TRBV7-2 and TRBJ2-3; possibly TRBD1 for D (5 bases). Trimming took off 5 bases at V and 6 bases at J, with 12 bases between the two ends. This CDR3 spans 13 amino acids. Germline assignment: CDR1 SGHTA and CDR2 FQGNSA. This chain's CDR3 is CASSLRDPDTQYF. The CDR3 coding sequence is TGTGCCAGCAGCCTCAGGGATCCGGATACGCAGTATTTT. Complete variable domain (other parts from reference TRBV7-2 and TRBJ2-3): GAGVSQSPSNKVTEKGKDVELRCDPISGHTALYWYRQSLGQGLEFLIYFQGNSAPDKSGLPSDRFSAERTGGSVSTLTIQRTQQEDSAVYLCASSLRDPDTQYFGPGTRLTVL.

The V call is TRBV6-5, the J call TRBJ1-2; the match to TRBD1 covers 7 bases. The ends lost 5 bases at V and 7 bases at J; junction bases unmatched: 7. The CDR3 is 13 amino acids. Looked up from germline, CDR1 is MNHEY and CDR2 is SVGAGI. CDR3 in DNA: TGTGCCAGCAGTCTACGCCAGGGGGGTGGCTACACCTTC. Its protein is CASSLRQGGGYTF.

The rearrangement uses TRBV19 and TRBJ1-5, with TRBD1 matching over 9 bases. CDR3 length: 15 amino acids. J lost 2 bases, V lost 7 bases, and 6 bases had no gene match. Germline assignment: CDR1 LNHDA and CDR2 SQIVND (reference sequence). As DNA, the CDR3 is TGTGCCAGTACCGAGACAGGGGGAGGCAATCAGCCCCAGCATTTT. It yields the protein CASTETGGGNQPQHF.

This sequence joins TRBV5-1 and TRBJ2-2, with TRBD1 matching over 8 bases. Per the germline V gene, CDR1 is SGHRS and CDR2 is YFSETQ. The junction had 9 bases not matched to a gene; V was cut back by 3 bases and J by 5 bases. The CDR3 extends over 16 amino acids. The CDR3 is CASSSAGQGTTGELFF. DNA for the CDR3: TGCGCCAGCAGCTCGGCAGGACAGGGTACGACCGGGGAGCTGTTTTTT.

This chain connects TRBV11-2 to TRBJ2-5; D may be TRBD2 (5 bases). Germline V gene lookup returns CDR1 SGHAT and CDR2 FQNNGV. The CDR3 covers 17 residues. V lost 1 base to trimming and J lost 0 bases, with 15 bases between them. The CDR3 region is CASSLGFSEGYQETQYF. CDR3 DNA sequence: TGTGCCAGCAGCTTAGGCTTTTCTGAGGGTTACCAAGAGACCCAGTACTTC.

This chain joins TRBV27 and TRBJ2-1; TRBD1 matches at 8 bases. Germline V CDR1 and CDR2: MNHEY, SMNVEV (reference sequence). This CDR3 is built from 16 residues. The V segment lost 4 bases and the J segment 0 bases; nucleotides outside the gene matches: 5. CDR3 protein: CASSSNRGSSYNEQFF. The CDR3 DNA is TGTGCCAGCAGTTCGAACAGGGGGAGCTCCTACAATGAGCAGTTCTTC.

The genes are TRBV6-6 and TRBJ2-7; 8 nucleotides match TRBD1. This CDR3 is built from 15 residues. CDR1 and CDR2 (germline): MNHNY, SVGAGI (reference sequence). Trimming took 2 bases from V and 4 from J; bases not matched to a gene: 7. CDR3 residues: CASSYPDRGGYEQYV. The CDR3 bases are TGTGCCAGCAGTTACCCAGACAGGGGCGGATACGAGCAGTACGTC.

This clone was detected a few times. This sequence joins TRBV5-1 and TRBJ2-1; perhaps TRBD1 as D (5 bases). Germline loops: CDR1 SGHRS, CDR2 YFSETQ. This CDR3 spans 14 amino acids. V dropped 0 bases and J dropped 5 bases, with 9 bases sitting between them. CDR3 coding DNA: TGCGCCAGCAGCTTGGGGTCAGGGCACAATGAGCAGTTCTTC. It translates to CASSLGSGHNEQFF.

The gene calls are TRBV6-4 and TRBJ2-3, with a tentative D call TRBD2 (6 bases). CDR1 and CDR2 from the germline V gene are MRHNA and SNTAGT. V shed 4 bases and J shed 2 bases, with 13 bases lying between them. CDR3 size: 15 residues. CDR3 sequence reads: CASSAEGTATDTQYF. The DNA of the CDR3 is TGTGCCAGCAGTGCAGAGGGGACTGCCACAGATACGCAGTATTTT.

This sequence joins TRBV7-9 and TRBJ1-3, with D hard to call. V was clipped by 5 bases and J by 6 bases, with 11 bases between them. Germline loops: CDR1 SEHNR, CDR2 FQNEAQ (reference sequence). The CDR3 is 13 amino acids. The CDR3 loop reads CASSPFLVNTIYF. CDR3 DNA: TGTGCCAGCAGCCCTTTTTTAGTAAACACCATATATTTT.

J is TRBJ2-3 and V is TRBV10-1, with 12 bases aligning to TRBD1. Germline V CDR1 and CDR2: WNHNN, SYGVQD (reference sequence). CDR3 length equals 17 residues. J was trimmed by 5 bases and V by 0 bases; bases with no gene match: 6. The CDR3, as DNA: TGCGCCAGCAGTGAGTCGGGGACAGGGGGCGCACAAGATACGCAGTATTTT. It encodes CASSESGTGGAQDTQYF.

This chain joins TRBV5-1 and TRBJ2-4; 8 bases fit TRBD2. Germline CDR1 is SGHRS and CDR2 is YFSETQ. The J segment lost 5 bases and the V segment lost 5 bases, leaving 6 bases of the junction unmatched. The CDR3 sequence is 14 residues long. The CDR3 DNA reads as TGCGCCAGCAGTTCGGGGGGGCCCCAAAACATTCAGTACTTC. The encoded protein is CASSSGGPQNIQYF.

The V gene is TRBV5-1, the J gene TRBJ1-3; tentatively, D is TRBD1 (6 bases). CDR1 is SGHRS, CDR2 YFSETQ, per germline. The length of the CDR3 is 15 residues. The ends were cut back, 0 bases at V and 2 bases at J, with 9 bases in the middle. The CDR3 nucleotides read TGCGCCAGCAGCTTGGAGTGGACAGCTGGAAACACCATATATTTT. Protein sequence: CASSLEWTAGNTIYF. The full variable domain, with the rest looked up from reference TRBV5-1 and TRBJ1-3, is KAGVTQTPRYLIKTRGQQVTLSCSPISGHRSVSWYQQTPGQGLQFLFEYFSETQRNKGNFPGRFSGRQFSNSRSEMNVSTLELGDSALYLCASSLEWTAGNTIYFGEGSWLTVV.

The chain joins TRBV27 to TRBJ2-5; D might be TRBD2 (5 bases). Germline lookup yields CDR1 MNHEY and CDR2 SMNVEV (reference sequence). The V gene lost 2 bases and the J gene lost 5 bases, with 9 bases spanning the gap. The CDR3 totals 13 residues. In DNA, the CDR3 is TGTGCCAGCAGTTTAAGGGAGTCGGAGACCCAGTACTTC. Its translation is CASSLRESETQYF.

The chain combines TRBV5-1 with TRBJ2-1, with D unclear. V lost 4 bases and J 5 bases, leaving 4 bases between the germline ends. Per the germline V gene, CDR1 is SGHRS and CDR2 is YFSETQ. CDR3 length: 11 amino acids. This chain's CDR3 is CASSLNNEQFF. Here the CDR3 DNA reads TGCGCCAGCAGCCTTAACAATGAGCAGTTCTTC.

The chain carries TRBV6-6 and TRBJ2-2; the match to TRBD2 covers 12 bases. J lost 1 base, V lost 8 bases, and 2 bases had no gene match. The CDR3 spans 15 residues. Germline-derived CDR1 and CDR2 are MNHNY and SVGAGI (reference sequence). CDR3: CASLAGGMNTGELFF. DNA of the CDR3: TGTGCCAGCCTAGCGGGGGGGATGAACACCGGGGAGCTGTTTTTT.

This chain connects TRBV5-1 to TRBJ2-3; 8 bases are shared with TRBD2. This CDR3 has 14 residues. V lost 7 bases and J lost 3; bases outside the gene matches: 7. Germline-derived CDR1 and CDR2 are SGHRS and YFSETQ. The CDR3 DNA is TGCGCCAGCGGCGCGGGGGGCTCAACAGATACGCAGTATTTT. This encodes CASGAGGSTDTQYF.

In this sample, this clone turned up a few times. The V call is TRBV19, the J call TRBJ2-1; a possible D gene is TRBD2 (7 bases). The germline CDR1 and CDR2 sequences are LNHDA and SQIVND (reference sequence). Trimming left V 2 bases short and J 7 bases short, with 15 bases between. There are 15 residues in the CDR3. CDR3 sequence reads: CASSIRGAFVNEQFF. The DNA of the CDR3 is TGTGCCAGTAGTATACGGGGGGCTTTCGTGAATGAGCAGTTCTTC.

This clone was seen a few times. The chain uses TRBV4-2 and TRBJ1-6, with D unclear. V lost 1 base, J lost 3 bases, and 13 bases lay in between. There are 17 residues in the CDR3. The V gene's germline CDR1 is LGHNA and CDR2 YNFKEQ. The CDR3, as DNA: TGTGCCAGCAGCCAAGGACTAGGACCGGGCTATAATTCACCCCTCCACTTT. It translates to CASSQGLGPGYNSPLHF.

The chain has TRBV10-3 and TRBJ2-3; 11 bases are shared with TRBD2. Germline V gene data show CDR1 as ENHRY and CDR2 as SYGVKD. J was trimmed by 6 bases and V by 3 bases; bases with no gene match: 8. CDR3 length equals 16 residues. For the CDR3, the DNA is TGTGCCATCAGTGAAACTAGCGGGGGAAGGAGGGATACGCAGTATTTT. It yields the protein CAISETSGGRRDTQYF.

The genes are TRBV6-1 and TRBJ1-2, with 7 bases lining up with TRBD1. This CDR3 spans 11 amino acids. Germline values: CDR1 MNHNS, CDR2 SASEGT. V trimming: 9 bases; J trimming: 4 bases; junction bases outside the gene matches: 2. The CDR3 region is CASQGGYGYTF. CDR3 sequence (DNA): TGTGCCAGTCAGGGGGGCTATGGCTACACCTTC.